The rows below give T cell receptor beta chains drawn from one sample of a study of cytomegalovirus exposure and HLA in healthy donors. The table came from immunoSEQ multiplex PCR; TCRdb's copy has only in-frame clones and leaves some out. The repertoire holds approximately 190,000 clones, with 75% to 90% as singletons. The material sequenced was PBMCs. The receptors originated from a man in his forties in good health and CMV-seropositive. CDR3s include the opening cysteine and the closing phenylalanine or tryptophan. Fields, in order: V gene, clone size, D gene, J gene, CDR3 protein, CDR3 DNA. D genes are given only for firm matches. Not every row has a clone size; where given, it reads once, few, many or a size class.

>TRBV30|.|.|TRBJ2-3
CAWGAGQNTDTQYF
TGTGCCTGGGGAGCTGGACAGAACACAGATACGCAGTATTTT
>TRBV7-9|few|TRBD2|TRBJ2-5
CASRTSGGVQKETQYF
TGTGCCAGCCGTACTAGCGGGGGGGTGCAAAAAGAGACCCAGTACTTC
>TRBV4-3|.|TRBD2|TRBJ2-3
CASSQGVRAGGTDTQYF
TGCGCCAGCAGCCAAGGTGTAAGGGCGGGGGGGACAGATACGCAGTATTTT
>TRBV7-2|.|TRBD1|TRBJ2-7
CASSLRGQGYEQYF
TGTGCCAGCAGCTTAAGGGGACAGGGGTACGAGCAGTACTTC
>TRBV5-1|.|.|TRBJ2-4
CASSTQGFKNIQYF
TGCGCCAGCAGCACCCAGGGGTTCAAAAACATTCAGTACTTC
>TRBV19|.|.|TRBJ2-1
CASTNPRGGWYNEQFF
TGTGCCAGTACCAACCCCCGCGGGGGCTGGTACAATGAGCAGTTCTTC
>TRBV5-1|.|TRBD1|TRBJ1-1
CASSLAGTGGTEAFF
TGCGCCAGCAGCTTGGCCGGAACAGGGGGCACTGAAGCTTTCTTT
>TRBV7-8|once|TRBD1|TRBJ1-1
CASSSRQGAWGMNTEAFF
TGTGCCAGCAGCTCCAGACAGGGCGCATGGGGTATGAACACTGAAGCTTTCTTT
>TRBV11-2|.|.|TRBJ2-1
CASSPNYNEQFF
TGTGCCAGCAGCCCCAACTACAATGAGCAGTTCTTC
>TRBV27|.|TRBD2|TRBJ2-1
CASSLGLAGAQAYNEQFF
TGTGCCAGCAGTTTAGGACTAGCGGGGGCCCAAGCGTACAATGAGCAGTTCTTC
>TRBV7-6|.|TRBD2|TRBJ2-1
CASSLSGGASNEQFF
TGTGCCAGCAGCCTTAGCGGGGGGGCCTCCAATGAGCAGTTCTTC
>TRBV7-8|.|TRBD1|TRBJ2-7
CASRPRTGLYEQYF
TGTGCCAGCAGGCCACGGACAGGGCTCTACGAGCAGTACTTC
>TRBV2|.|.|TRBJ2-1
CASSEEEGSSSYNEQFF
TGTGCCAGCAGTGAAGAGGAGGGGTCGAGCTCCTACAATGAGCAGTTCTTC
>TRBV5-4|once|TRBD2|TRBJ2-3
CASSLWGTSAGLDTQYF
TGTGCCAGCAGCTTGTGGGGAACTAGCGCGGGTTTGGATACGCAGTATTTT
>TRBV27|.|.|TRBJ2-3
CASSLGGGADTQYF
TGTGCCAGCAGTTTGGGAGGGGGGGCAGATACGCAGTATTTT
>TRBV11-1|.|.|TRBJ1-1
CASSLVLNTEAFF
TGTGCCAGCAGCTTAGTCTTAAACACTGAAGCTTTCTTT
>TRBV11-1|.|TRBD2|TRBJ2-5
CASSLSSGGQETQYF
TGTGCCAGCAGCTTATCGAGCGGGGGACAAGAGACCCAGTACTTC
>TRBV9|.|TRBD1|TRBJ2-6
CASSAGTGFSGANVLTF
TGTGCCAGCAGCGCCGGGACAGGGTTCTCTGGGGCCAACGTCCTGACTTTC
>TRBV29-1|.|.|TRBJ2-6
CSAPTGPGANVLTF
TGCAGCGCTCCGACAGGCCCTGGGGCCAACGTCCTGACTTTC
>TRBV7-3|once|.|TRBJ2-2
CASTQSGAKVNTGELFF
TGTGCCAGCACCCAATCCGGAGCTAAAGTTAACACCGGGGAGCTGTTTTTT
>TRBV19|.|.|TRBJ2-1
CASSIARHSYNEQFF
TGTGCCAGTAGTATAGCCAGGCACTCCTACAATGAGCAGTTCTTC
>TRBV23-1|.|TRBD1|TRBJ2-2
CASPTATGANTGELFF
TGCGCCAGCCCTACGGCTACAGGGGCCAACACCGGGGAGCTGTTTTTT
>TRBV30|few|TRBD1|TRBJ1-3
CAWRDRGLSGNTIYF
TGTGCCTGGAGGGACAGGGGGCTGTCTGGAAACACCATATATTTT
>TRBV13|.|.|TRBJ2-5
CASSRGETQYF
TGTGCCAGCAGCCGGGGGGAGACCCAGTACTTC
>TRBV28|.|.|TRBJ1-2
CASNPQGEANYGYTF
TGTGCCAGCAACCCCCAGGGTGAAGCTAACTATGGCTACACCTTC
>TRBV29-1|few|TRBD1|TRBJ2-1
CSVGTGGYNEQFF
TGCAGCGTTGGGACAGGGGGCTACAATGAGCAGTTCTTC
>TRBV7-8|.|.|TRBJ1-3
CASSLPSSGNTIYF
TGTGCCAGCAGCCTACCGAGCTCTGGAAACACCATATATTTT